What follows describes a single T cell receptor beta chain. Its antigen is as yet unknown. The data were taken from a study of cytomegalovirus exposure and HLA in healthy donors. Study summary: The approximately 130 validation repertoires matched the roughly 650 first-cohort repertoires in platform, a later analysis reported. Study-level findings and limits: Most TCRs appeared rarely, but some public TCRs recurred in many donors. Reports described diagnosis of cytomegalovirus status by the classifier as highly specific and sensitive.

Sequencing was performed with immunoSEQ multiplex PCR; in TCRdb, only in-frame clones are kept and a portion is missing. Of under 200,000 clones in the sample, around nine tenths were seen once. This CDR3 region has 14 residues. The ends were cut back, 5 bases at V and 1 base at J, with 9 bases in the middle. The germline CDR1 and CDR2 sequences are LNHDA and SQIVND (reference sequence). This receptor was identified in a man younger than 35 in good health and CMV-seropositive. Sequenced material: PBMCs. J is TRBJ1-5 and V is TRBV19; no clear D gene. The chain's CDR3 is CASSALSSNQPQHF. The CDR3 DNA reads as TGTGCCAGTAGTGCGTTATCGAGCAATCAGCCCCAGCATTTT.